The rows below give T cell receptor beta chains drawn from one sample of a study of cytomegalovirus exposure and HLA in healthy donors. Profiling relied on immunoSEQ multiplex PCR, and the TCRdb table lists in-frame clones only, not all of them. The table includes about 120,000 clones, less than 85% detected once. The sample taken for sequencing was PBMCs. The origin of the receptors is a male donor in good health and CMV-seronegative. CDR3s include the opening cysteine and the closing phenylalanine or tryptophan. Fields, in order: D gene, J gene, clone size, V gene, CDR3 protein, CDR3 DNA. The D gene is left open where the match is weak. The size field is filled for only some rows; it gives once, few, many or a size class.

-	TRBJ1-1	-	TRBV30	CAWKQNTEAFF	TGTGCCTGGAAGCAGAACACTGAAGCTTTCTTT
TRBD1	TRBJ1-3	-	TRBV4-3	CASSLIQGAAGNTIYF	TGCGCCAGCAGCCTAATCCAGGGGGCGGCCGGAAACACCATATATTTT
TRBD2	TRBJ2-1	-	TRBV7-2	CASKPRLASYNEQFF	TGTGCCAGTAAACCCAGACTAGCCTCCTACAATGAGCAGTTCTTC
-	TRBJ1-5	-	TRBV10-3	CAISRTRYPNQPQHF	TGTGCCATCAGTCGGACACGATACCCCAATCAGCCCCAGCATTTT
TRBD1	TRBJ1-1	once	TRBV5-4	CASSLRQGGNTEAFF	TGTGCCAGCAGCTTGCGCCAGGGGGGGAACACTGAAGCTTTCTTT
-	TRBJ1-2	-	TRBV5-1	CASSFGGGYTF	TGCGCCAGCAGCTTTGGGGGCGGCTACACCTTC
-	TRBJ2-2	-	TRBV30	CAWSALSGESGELFF	TGTGCCTGGAGCGCACTTTCAGGGGAATCCGGGGAGCTGTTTTTT
TRBD1	TRBJ1-2	-	TRBV27	CASSPGQGEIYGYTF	TGTGCCAGCAGTCCGGGACAGGGGGAGATCTATGGCTACACCTTC
TRBD1	TRBJ2-1	once	TRBV30	CAWSERTGGYNEQFF	TGTGCCTGGTCTGAGAGGACAGGGGGTTACAATGAGCAGTTCTTC
-	TRBJ1-2	-	TRBV6-6	CASSPQGGGYTF	TGTGCCAGCAGTCCACAGGGCGGGGGCTACACCTTC
-	TRBJ2-3	-	TRBV30	CATRTTDTQYF	TGTGCGACCCGGACTACAGATACGCAGTATTTT
TRBD1	TRBJ1-6	-	TRBV6-1	CASSELTGVAGNSPLHF	TGTGCCAGCAGTGAACTGACAGGGGTGGCGGGTAATTCACCCCTCCACTTT
-	TRBJ1-4	-	TRBV5-4	CASSFPNEKLFF	TGTGCCAGCAGCTTCCCAAATGAAAAACTGTTTTTT
-	TRBJ1-1	-	TRBV30	CAWSPRVLMNTEAFF	TGTGCCTGGAGTCCACGGGTACTAATGAACACTGAAGCTTTCTTT
TRBD1	TRBJ1-2	once	TRBV30	CAWSNLQGAHYGYTF	TGTGCCTGGAGTAACCTACAGGGGGCGCACTATGGCTACACCTTC
-	TRBJ2-1	-	TRBV19	CASSMPGTPDNEQFF	TGTGCCAGTAGTATGCCCGGGACACCCGACAATGAGCAGTTCTTC
-	TRBJ2-1	-	TRBV5-1	CASSLDLATYNEQFF	TGCGCCAGCAGCTTGGATCTAGCGACCTACAATGAGCAGTTCTTC
TRBD2	TRBJ2-5	once	TRBV28	CASSLRLAGADKTQYF	TGTGCCAGCAGTTTGAGACTAGCGGGGGCCGATAAGACCCAGTACTTC
-	TRBJ2-7	-	TRBV5-1	CASSLGTDYYEQYF	TGCGCCAGCAGCCTCGGGACTGACTACTACGAGCAGTACTTC
-	TRBJ1-5	-	TRBV19	CASRPARNRVGGNQPQHF	TGTGCCAGTAGGCCCGCCCGGAACAGGGTCGGTGGCAATCAGCCCCAGCATTTT
TRBD1	TRBJ2-5	-	TRBV19	CASNPGQGGETQYF	TGTGCCAGTAACCCGGGACAGGGAGGTGAGACCCAGTACTTC
TRBD2	TRBJ2-2	-	TRBV2	CASSEARGGTGELFF	TGTGCCAGCAGTGAAGCGCGGGGGGGTACCGGGGAGCTGTTTTTT
-	TRBJ2-7	-	TRBV30	CAWGPGGPVYEQYF	TGTGCCTGGGGGCCAGGAGGGCCAGTTTACGAGCAGTACTTC
TRBD1	TRBJ1-6	-	TRBV5-6	CASSGTGRNSPLHF	TGTGCCAGCAGCGGGACAGGGAGGAATTCACCCCTCCACTTT
-	TRBJ1-4	-	TRBV10-3	CAISESGEDEKLFF	TGTGCCATCAGTGAGTCAGGGGAGGACGAAAAACTGTTTTTT
-	TRBJ1-6	-	TRBV30	CAWRSEYDSPLHF	TGTGCCTGGAGGTCGGAGTATGATTCACCCCTCCACTTT
TRBD2	TRBJ2-3	once	TRBV15	CATSKGLATSTDTQYF	TGTGCCACCAGCAAGGGACTAGCCACTAGCACAGATACGCAGTATTTT
TRBD1	TRBJ2-5	-	TRBV7-2	CASSGRTGRETQYF	TGTGCCAGCAGCGGGAGGACAGGGAGGGAGACCCAGTACTTC
TRBD2	TRBJ2-5	-	TRBV5-4	CAGRSGGGSQETQYF	TGTGCCGGGAGGTCTGGCGGGGGGTCCCAAGAGACCCAGTACTTC
TRBD1	TRBJ1-6	-	TRBV5-1	CASSLGQGYNSPLHF	TGCGCCAGCAGCTTGGGACAGGGCTATAATTCACCCCTCCACTTT
TRBD2	TRBJ2-1	-	TRBV5-1	CASSLGTSYNEQFF	TGCGCCAGCAGCTTGGGGACTAGCTACAATGAGCAGTTCTTC
TRBD2	TRBJ2-5	-	TRBV5-8	CASSLVILLAGAQETQYF	TGTGCCAGCAGCTTGGTCATTCTGCTAGCGGGGGCCCAAGAGACCCAGTACTTC
-	TRBJ1-1	once	TRBV7-9	CASSPYRETEAFF	TGTGCCAGCAGCCCATACAGGGAGACTGAAGCTTTCTTT
-	TRBJ2-1	-	TRBV18	CASSSELSSYNEQFF	TGTGCCAGCTCGTCGGAGCTGAGCTCCTACAATGAGCAGTTCTTC
TRBD1	TRBJ2-1	-	TRBV5-4	CASSLGTEGTYNEQFF	TGTGCCAGCAGCCTCGGGACAGAGGGAACCTACAATGAGCAGTTCTTC
-	TRBJ2-2	-	TRBV6-1	CASSEPGTGELFF	TGTGCCAGCAGTGAACCGGGTACCGGGGAGCTGTTTTTT
-	TRBJ2-7	once	TRBV28	CASSPPGRFISYEQYF	TGTGCCAGCAGTCCCCCTGGGAGGTTTATATCCTACGAGCAGTACTTC
TRBD1	TRBJ2-2	-	TRBV5-1	CASSEWDRGRLELFF	TGCGCCAGCAGCGAATGGGACAGGGGGCGACTGGAGCTGTTTTTT
-	TRBJ1-1	-	TRBV5-1	CASSLGRANTEAFF	TGCGCCAGCAGCTTGGGCAGGGCAAACACTGAAGCTTTCTTT
TRBD2	TRBJ2-1	-	TRBV6-4	CASSELAGGHNEQFF	TGTGCCAGCAGTGAACTCGCGGGGGGGCACAATGAGCAGTTCTTC
TRBD1	TRBJ1-2	-	TRBV9	CASSVAGTGKVGYTF	TGTGCCAGCAGCGTCGCCGGGACAGGGAAGGTTGGCTACACCTTC
-	TRBJ1-1	-	TRBV7-9	CASSLVGGPNTEAFF	TGTGCCAGCAGCTTAGTTGGGGGCCCGAACACTGAAGCTTTCTTT
-	TRBJ2-2	-	TRBV6-1	CASSEAPTAIFTGELFF	TGTGCCAGCAGTGAAGCGCCAACAGCTATTTTCACCGGGGAGCTGTTTTTT
TRBD2	TRBJ2-7	-	TRBV6-5	CASRPTSGPYEQYF	TGTGCCAGCAGGCCGACTAGCGGTCCCTACGAGCAGTACTTC
-	TRBJ2-7	-	TRBV27	CASSLSRGEGIYEQYF	TGTGCCAGCAGTTTATCACGGGGAGAGGGCATATACGAGCAGTACTTC
-	TRBJ2-5	-	TRBV10-1	CASSDRGQETQYF	TGCGCCAGCAGTGATAGGGGCCAAGAGACCCAGTACTTC
-	TRBJ2-7	few	TRBV27	CASSLSINLLSNEQYF	TGTGCCAGCAGTTTATCGATAAACCTCTTGAGTAACGAGCAGTACTTC
-	TRBJ1-2	-	TRBV5-1	CASSLEAGSNYGYTF	TGCGCCAGCAGCTTGGAGGCAGGGTCAAACTATGGCTACACCTTC
TRBD2	TRBJ2-5	-	TRBV6-1	CASSEFPGGRVQYF	TGTGCCAGCAGTGAATTCCCGGGGGGAAGGGTCCAGTACTTC
-	TRBJ1-2	-	TRBV7-2	CASSETGYGYTF	TGTGCCAGCAGCGAGACAGGCTATGGCTACACCTTC